A selection of T cell receptor beta chains follows, all from one sample in a study of technical replicates of blood from a few donors. Generated by immunoSEQ multiplex PCR, the TCRdb table keeps only in-frame clones and is missing some. The sample has about 68,000 clones, about 97% seen once. The sample consisted of T cells isolated from PBMCs. The receptor source for this set is a human donor in good health. The CDR3 runs from the conserved cysteine through the conserved F or W.

v_gene: TRBV10-3; j_gene: TRBJ2-3; CDR3aa: CAARGRSTDTQYF
v_gene: TRBV19; j_gene: TRBJ2-1; CDR3aa: CASKRSSGFYNEQFF
v_gene: TRBV19; j_gene: TRBJ2-7; CDR3aa: CASSPGHYYEQYF
v_gene: TRBV6-5; j_gene: TRBJ1-5; CDR3aa: CASSRRAHSNQPQHF
v_gene: TRBV7-2; j_gene: TRBJ2-7; CDR3aa: CASSSGLANYEQYF
v_gene: TRBV2; j_gene: TRBJ1-1; CDR3aa: CASSEEQNTEAFF
v_gene: TRBV27; j_gene: TRBJ1-2; CDR3aa: CASSLRGDRVVKGYTF
v_gene: TRBV9; j_gene: TRBJ2-7; CDR3aa: CASSIQGDDEQYF
v_gene: TRBV6-1; j_gene: TRBJ2-5; CDR3aa: CASSSYNQETQYF
v_gene: TRBV2; j_gene: TRBJ2-3; CDR3aa: CAPERLAGVVSPDTQYF
v_gene: TRBV6-5; j_gene: TRBJ1-1; CDR3aa: CASSYGPRPDTEAFF
v_gene: TRBV7-2; j_gene: TRBJ2-7; CDR3aa: CASSYLRDRGSYEQYF
v_gene: TRBV30; j_gene: TRBJ2-3; CDR3aa: CVGGVPNTQYF
v_gene: TRBV29-1; j_gene: TRBJ1-1; CDR3aa: CSVVRGANTEAFF
v_gene: TRBV5-1; j_gene: TRBJ2-7; CDR3aa: CASSLTGSTYEQYF
v_gene: TRBV9; j_gene: TRBJ2-1; CDR3aa: CASSGMGLAGEEQFF
v_gene: TRBV5-1; j_gene: TRBJ2-7; CDR3aa: CASSPHLALPLYEQYF
v_gene: TRBV6-5; j_gene: TRBJ2-1; CDR3aa: CASSYSARGYEQFF
v_gene: TRBV23-1; j_gene: TRBJ2-4; CDR3aa: CASCKAQYF
v_gene: TRBV6-1; j_gene: TRBJ1-5; CDR3aa: CASRQDRGRGQPQHF
v_gene: TRBV4-3; j_gene: TRBJ2-7; CDR3aa: CASSQEDGMPREQYF
v_gene: TRBV11-1; j_gene: TRBJ2-3; CDR3aa: CASSPRDRDTDTQYF
v_gene: TRBV5-4; j_gene: TRBJ2-7; CDR3aa: CASSLPRYKTASYEQYF